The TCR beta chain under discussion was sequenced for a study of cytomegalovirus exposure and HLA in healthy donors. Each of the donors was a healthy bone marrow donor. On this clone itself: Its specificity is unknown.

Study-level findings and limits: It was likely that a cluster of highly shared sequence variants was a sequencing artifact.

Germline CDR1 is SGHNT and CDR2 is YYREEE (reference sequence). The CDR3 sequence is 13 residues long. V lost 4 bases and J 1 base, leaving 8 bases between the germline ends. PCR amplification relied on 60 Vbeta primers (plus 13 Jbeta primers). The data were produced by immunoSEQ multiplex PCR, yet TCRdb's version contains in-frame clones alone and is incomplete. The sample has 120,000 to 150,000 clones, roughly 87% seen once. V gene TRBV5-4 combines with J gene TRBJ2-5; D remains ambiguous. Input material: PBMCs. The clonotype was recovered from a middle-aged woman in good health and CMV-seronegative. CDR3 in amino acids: CASSPTGQETQYF. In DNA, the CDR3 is TGTGCCAGCAGCCCTACCGGCCAAGAGACCCAGTACTTC.